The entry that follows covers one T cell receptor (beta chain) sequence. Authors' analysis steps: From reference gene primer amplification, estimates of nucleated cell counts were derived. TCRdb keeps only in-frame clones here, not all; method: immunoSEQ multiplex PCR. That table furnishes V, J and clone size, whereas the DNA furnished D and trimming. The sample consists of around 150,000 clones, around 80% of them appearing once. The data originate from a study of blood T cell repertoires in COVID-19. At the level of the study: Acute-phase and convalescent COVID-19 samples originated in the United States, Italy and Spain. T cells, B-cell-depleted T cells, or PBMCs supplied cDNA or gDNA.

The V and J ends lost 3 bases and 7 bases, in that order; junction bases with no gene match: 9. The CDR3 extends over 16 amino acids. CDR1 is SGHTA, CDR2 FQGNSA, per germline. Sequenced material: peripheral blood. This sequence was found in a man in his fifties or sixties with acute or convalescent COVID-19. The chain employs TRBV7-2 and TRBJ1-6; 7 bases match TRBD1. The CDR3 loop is CASSFSRGAENSPLHF. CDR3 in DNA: TGTGCCAGCAGCTTTTCCAGGGGGGCTGAAAATTCACCCCTCCACTTT.